The clone carrying this T cell receptor (beta chain) occurred a few times. What it binds is unknown. One entry per CDR3 protein, called by TCRdb with MiXCR from the reads. Seen here are about 770,000 distinct CDR3 sequences, almost 30% observed once, and the top ten hold 13%. The V gene lost 2 bases and the J gene lost 15 bases, with 8 bases spanning the gap. CDR3 length: 10 residues. Germline CDR1 is SGHVS and CDR2 is FNYEAQ. The data originate from a study of T cell repertoires in cytomegalovirus infection. Across the whole study: Use of recently identified HLA-C-restricted and well-studied HLA-B-restricted CMV epitopes was part of the study. In public TCR beta signatures, there were indications of both CMV infection and matching HLA type.

Whole-study findings and limits: The ex vivo response was dominated by HLA-C-restricted CMV-specific TCR beta clonotypes. Frequencies of public TCR beta families were cumulated, and this identified carriers of CMV plus the relevant HLA.

The gene calls are TRBV7-6 and TRBJ2-1; tentatively, D is TRBD1 (5 bases). The source is a human donor in good health (CMV status not recorded). Some clones in this sample may be carry-over from other donors' samples. The sample here was cultured CD8+ T cells from PBMCs, taken from culture after CMV antigen stimulation. CDR3 amino acids: CASSLKGPFF. CDR3 nucleotides: TGTGCCAGCAGCTTAAAGGGGCCGTTCTTC.